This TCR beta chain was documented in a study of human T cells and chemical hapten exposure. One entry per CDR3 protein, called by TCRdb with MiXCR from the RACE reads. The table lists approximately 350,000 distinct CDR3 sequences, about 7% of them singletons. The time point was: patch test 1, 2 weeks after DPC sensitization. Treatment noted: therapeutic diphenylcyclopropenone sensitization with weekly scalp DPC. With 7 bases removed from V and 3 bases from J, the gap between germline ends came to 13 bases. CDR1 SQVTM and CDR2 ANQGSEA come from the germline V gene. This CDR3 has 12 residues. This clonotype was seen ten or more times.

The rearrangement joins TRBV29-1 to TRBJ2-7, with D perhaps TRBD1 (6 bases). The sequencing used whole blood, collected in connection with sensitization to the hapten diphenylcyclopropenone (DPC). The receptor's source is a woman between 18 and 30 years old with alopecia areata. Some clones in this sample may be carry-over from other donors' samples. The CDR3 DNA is TGCAGCGCGGCTGACAGGCACTACGAGCAGTACTTC. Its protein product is CSAADRHYEQYF.